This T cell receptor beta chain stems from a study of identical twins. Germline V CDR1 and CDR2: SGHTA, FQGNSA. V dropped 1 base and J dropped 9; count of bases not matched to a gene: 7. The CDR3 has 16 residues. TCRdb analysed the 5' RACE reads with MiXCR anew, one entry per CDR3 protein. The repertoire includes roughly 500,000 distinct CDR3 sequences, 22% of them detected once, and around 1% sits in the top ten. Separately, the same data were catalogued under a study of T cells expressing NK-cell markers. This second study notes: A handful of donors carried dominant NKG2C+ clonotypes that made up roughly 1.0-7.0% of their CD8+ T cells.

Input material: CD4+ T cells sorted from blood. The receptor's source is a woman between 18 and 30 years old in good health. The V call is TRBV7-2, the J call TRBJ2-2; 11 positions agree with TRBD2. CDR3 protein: CASSLGGTSGSRELFF. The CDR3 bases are TGTGCCAGCAGCTTAGGCGGAACTAGCGGGAGTCGGGAGCTGTTTTTT. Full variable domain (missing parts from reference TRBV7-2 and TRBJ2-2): GAGVSQSPSNKVTEKGKDVELRCDPISGHTALYWYRQSLGQGLEFLIYFQGNSAPDKSGLPSDRFSAERTGGSVSTLTIQRTQQEDSAVYLCASSLGGTSGSRELFFGEGSRLTVL.